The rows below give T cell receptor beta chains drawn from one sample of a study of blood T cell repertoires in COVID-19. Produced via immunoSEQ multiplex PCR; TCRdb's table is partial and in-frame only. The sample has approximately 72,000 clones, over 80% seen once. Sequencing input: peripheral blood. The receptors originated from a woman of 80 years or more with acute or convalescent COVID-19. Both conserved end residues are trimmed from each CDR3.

CDR3 protein: AWSDVLAGEGDEQF
V gene: TRBV30
J gene: TRBJ2-1

CDR3 protein: ASSLTGSGNTIY
V gene: TRBV3-1/TRBV3-2
J gene: TRBJ1-3

CDR3 protein: ASSLSSSGYEQY
V gene: TRBV5-4
J gene: TRBJ2-7

CDR3 protein: ASSLVGPGSRGYEQY
V gene: TRBV7-6
J gene: TRBJ2-7

CDR3 protein: ASSLDWGRRNEQF
V gene: TRBV5-5
J gene: TRBJ2-1

CDR3 protein: ASGPLSPVRDGETQY
V gene: TRBV12-5
J gene: TRBJ2-5

CDR3 protein: ASSEQGWEGQPQH
V gene: TRBV3-1/TRBV3-2
J gene: TRBJ1-5

CDR3 protein: ASSILTGLGTGELF
V gene: TRBV7-6
J gene: TRBJ2-2

CDR3 protein: ASSYDGGSTDTQY
V gene: TRBV6-6
J gene: TRBJ2-3

CDR3 protein: ASIEGHGSAF
V gene: TRBV25-1
J gene: TRBJ1-1